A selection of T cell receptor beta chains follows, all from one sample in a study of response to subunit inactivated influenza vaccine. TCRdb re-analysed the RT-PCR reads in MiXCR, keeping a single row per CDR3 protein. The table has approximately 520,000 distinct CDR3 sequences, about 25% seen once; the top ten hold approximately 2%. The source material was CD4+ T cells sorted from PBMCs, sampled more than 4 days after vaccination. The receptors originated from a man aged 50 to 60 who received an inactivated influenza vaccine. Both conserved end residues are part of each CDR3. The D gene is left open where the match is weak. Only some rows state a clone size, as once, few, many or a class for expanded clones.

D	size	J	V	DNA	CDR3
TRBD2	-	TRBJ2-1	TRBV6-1	TGTGCCAGCAGCAAAAGACTAGCGGGGGGGTGGAATGAGCAGTTCTTC	CASSKRLAGGWNEQFF
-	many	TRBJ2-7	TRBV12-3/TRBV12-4	TGTGCCAGCAGTTCTGTGGACTACTACGAGCAGTACTTC	CASSSVDYYEQYF
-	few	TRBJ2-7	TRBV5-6	TGTGCCAGCAGCCCGAGCCCTTCGAGCTCCTACGAGCAGTACTTC	CASSPSPSSSYEQYF
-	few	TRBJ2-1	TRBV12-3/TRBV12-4	TGTGCCAGCAGTTTATCGGGCGGGGGCCTTTACAATGAGCAGTTCTTC	CASSLSGGGLYNEQFF
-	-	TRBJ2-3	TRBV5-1	TGCGCCAGCAGCTTGGTGGCAGCAGATACGCAGTATTTT	CASSLVAADTQYF
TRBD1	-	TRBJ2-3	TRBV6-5	TGTGCCAGCAGTTATTCCGGGACAGGGGGCACAGATACGCAGTATTTT	CASSYSGTGGTDTQYF
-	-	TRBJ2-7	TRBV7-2	TGTGCCAGCAGCTCACAGGTCGGTTGGAGCAGTTACGAGCAGTACTTC	CASSSQVGWSSYEQYF
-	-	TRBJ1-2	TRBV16	TGTGCCAGCAGCCCCGCGGGGGGGTTAGGCTACACCTTC	CASSPAGGLGYTF
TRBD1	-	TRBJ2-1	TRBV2	TGTGCCAGCAGTACTACCGGGACAGGGGTGAGGAATGAGCAGTTCTTC	CASSTTGTGVRNEQFF
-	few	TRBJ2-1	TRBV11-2	TGTGCCAGCAGCTTAGTCGGGAGCTGCTACAATGAGCAGTTCTTC	CASSLVGSCYNEQFF
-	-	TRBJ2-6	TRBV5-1	TGCGCCAGCAGCTTGGCCGGCAGGGTTATTGGGGCCAACGTCCTGACTTTC	CASSLAGRVIGANVLTF
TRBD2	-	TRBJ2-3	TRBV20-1	TGCAGTGCTAGAACTAGCGGGTCTAGCACAGATACGCAGTATTTT	CSARTSGSSTDTQYF
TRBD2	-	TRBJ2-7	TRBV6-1	TGTGCCAGCAGTACAGGACTAGCGGGAGTCTGGCAGTACTTC	CASSTGLAGVWQYF
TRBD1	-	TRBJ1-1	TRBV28	TGTGCCAGCAGCTCAGGGGGCTTCACTGAAGCTTTCTTT	CASSSGGFTEAFF
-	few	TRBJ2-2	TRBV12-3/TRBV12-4	TGTGCCAGCAGTGGGGGGCCAACCAGCACCGGGGAGCTGTTTTTT	CASSGGPTSTGELFF
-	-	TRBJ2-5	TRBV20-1	TGCAGTGCTAGCGGCGGGGAGTACCAAGAGACCCAGTACTTC	CSASGGEYQETQYF